This T cell receptor (beta chain) was profiled in a study of blood T cell repertoires in COVID-19. The V and J ends lost 5 bases and 6 bases, in that order; junction bases with no gene match: 11. Looked up from germline, CDR1 is SGHDT and CDR2 is YYEEEE. The CDR3 runs to 14 residues. In the original analysis: The assay estimated nucleated cells by amplifying reference gene primers. Profiled with immunoSEQ multiplex PCR; TCRdb holds only in-frame clones, not every one. That table furnishes V, J and clone size, whereas the DNA furnished D and trimming. The sample includes 200,000 to 250,000 clones, about 86% of them seen just once.

This chain connects TRBV5-6 to TRBJ2-7; 7 bases are shared with TRBD1. The specimen sequenced was peripheral blood. The receptor was derived from a man in his late teens or twenties with active or convalescent COVID-19. The CDR3 is CASSLVGTAGEQYF. CDR3 sequence (DNA): TGTGCCAGCAGTCTTGTGGGGACAGCCGGCGAGCAGTACTTC.